A selection of T cell receptor beta chains follows, all from one sample in a study of blood T cell repertoires in COVID-19. The repertoire was sequenced with immunoSEQ multiplex PCR; TCRdb's copy has only in-frame clones and lacks some. The top ten clones hold more than 25% of a sample with roughly 200,000 clones, roughly 88% of them seen once. The sequencing sample was made of peripheral blood. These TCRs come from a man aged 35 to 55 with acute or convalescent COVID-19. Each CDR3 is given with its conserved first and last residue. D genes are given only for firm matches. Size values are once, few and many counts, or a class for expanded clones, and some rows have none.

CASSQGEGEGAGNTIYF,TGTGCCAGCAGCCAAGGAGAGGGGGAGGGAGCTGGAAACACCATATATTTT,TRBV3-1/TRBV3-2,TRBJ1-3,-,-
CASSLGPVGEAFF,TGTGCCAGCAGTTTAGGCCCCGTCGGTGAAGCTTTCTTT,TRBV12-3/TRBV12-4,TRBJ1-1,-,-
CASSPRDSLRNEQFF,TGTGCCAGCAGCCCCCGGGACTCCCTTCGCAATGAGCAGTTCTTC,TRBV3-1/TRBV3-2,TRBJ2-1,-,-
CASKERDLGTEAFF,TGTGCCAGCAAAGAAAGGGACTTGGGGACTGAAGCTTTCTTT,TRBV2,TRBJ1-1,-,few
CASSYLFGSEQYF,TGTGCCAGCAGTTACCTTTTCGGTTCCGAGCAGTACTTC,TRBV12-3/TRBV12-4,TRBJ2-7,-,once
CASSSAGTSGRSSYNEQFF,TGTGCCAGCAGCTCAGCCGGGACTAGCGGGAGAAGCTCCTACAATGAGCAGTTCTTC,TRBV7-9,TRBJ2-1,TRBD2,once
CASSPLEASGSWEQYF,TGTGCCAGCAGCCCGCTTGAGGCTAGCGGGAGTTGGGAGCAGTACTTC,TRBV7-6,TRBJ2-7,TRBD2,-
CASSLVGQTNTEAFF,TGTGCCAGCAGCTTGGTCGGCCAGACAAACACTGAAGCTTTCTTT,TRBV7-8,TRBJ1-1,-,-
CASSLAAPWLMEAFF,TGTGCCAGCAGCCTAGCGGCCCCATGGTTGATGGAAGCTTTCTTT,TRBV7-8,TRBJ1-1,-,-
CASSPIGSSEKKLFF,TGTGCCAGCAGCCCCATTGGATCATCGGAGAAAAAACTGTTTTTT,TRBV6-6,TRBJ1-4,-,-
CSASAAENQPQHF,TGCAGTGCTAGTGCGGCGGAGAATCAGCCCCAGCATTTT,TRBV20-1,TRBJ1-5,-,-
CASSSRQNEKLFF,TGTGCCAGCTCATCCCGACAGAATGAAAAACTGTTTTTT,TRBV18,TRBJ1-4,-,-
CASSLVTPTSGREHYQETQYF,TGTGCCAGCAGCCTTGTTACGCCGACTAGCGGGAGGGAGCATTACCAAGAGACCCAGTACTTC,TRBV3-1/TRBV3-2,TRBJ2-5,TRBD2,-
CASSKGLAGVTLGAYEQYF,TGTGCCAGCAGCAAGGGACTAGCGGGAGTAACACTAGGCGCCTACGAGCAGTACTTC,TRBV3-1/TRBV3-2,TRBJ2-7,TRBD2,once
CASSATGTGVTEQYF,TGTGCCAGCAGCGCCACGGGGACAGGAGTCACCGAGCAGTACTTC,TRBV7-3,TRBJ2-7,TRBD1,-
CSVWSVRDTEAFF,TGCAGCGTTTGGTCCGTTCGGGACACTGAAGCTTTCTTT,TRBV29-1,TRBJ1-1,-,-
CASGSALFATGELFF,TGTGCTAGTGGTTCCGCCCTTTTTGCGACCGGGGAGCTGTTTTTT,TRBV12-5,TRBJ2-2,-,-
CASSIQGGADTGELFF,TGTGCCAGTAGTATTCAAGGGGGCGCGGACACCGGGGAGCTGTTTTTT,TRBV19,TRBJ2-2,TRBD1,-
CASSPPSEHYGYTF,TGTGCCAGCTCACCGCCCAGCGAACACTATGGCTACACCTTC,TRBV18,TRBJ1-2,-,once
CASSSSLGGGTEAFF,TGTGCCAGCAGTTCCTCCCTAGGGGGTGGCACTGAAGCTTTCTTT,TRBV6-2/TRBV6-3,TRBJ1-1,-,once
CASSFDFRQPQHF,TGTGCCAGCAGTTTCGACTTCAGACAGCCCCAGCATTTT,TRBV12-3/TRBV12-4,TRBJ1-5,-,-
CASSPTLAGGYNEQFF,TGCGCCAGCAGCCCAACCTTAGCGGGAGGGTACAATGAGCAGTTCTTC,TRBV5-1,TRBJ2-1,TRBD2,-
CASSLASGSYNEQFF,TGTGCCAGTAGTTTGGCTAGCGGATCCTACAATGAGCAGTTCTTC,TRBV19,TRBJ2-1,TRBD2,-
CASSTTRQGHAAFF,TGTGCCAGTAGTACGACCCGCCAGGGTCATGCAGCTTTCTTT,TRBV19,TRBJ1-1,-,-
CAISESSAGISGNTIYF,TGTGCCATCAGTGAGTCGAGTGCGGGGATCTCTGGAAACACCATATATTTT,TRBV10-3,TRBJ1-3,-,-
CASSLGGITGDTQYF,TGTGCCAGCAGCTTAGGGGGCATAACGGGAGATACGCAGTATTTT,TRBV7-2,TRBJ2-3,-,-
CASSQLLDLAVDHEQYF,TGTGCCAGCAGCCAACTCTTGGATCTAGCGGTCGACCACGAGCAGTACTTC,TRBV16,TRBJ2-7,TRBD2,-
CASSENRRNTGELFF,TGTGCCAGCAGTGAGAACAGGCGGAACACCGGGGAGCTGTTTTTT,TRBV2,TRBJ2-2,-,-
CSASVGEGQPQHF,TGCAGTGCTAGTGTAGGGGAAGGTCAGCCCCAGCATTTT,TRBV20-1,TRBJ1-5,-,-
CAWSEQANYGYTF,TGTGCCTGGAGCGAACAGGCTAACTATGGCTACACCTTC,TRBV30,TRBJ1-2,-,-
CASSLLRQVAGNTIYF,TGTGCCAGCAGCCTCCTACGACAGGTGGCTGGAAACACCATATATTTT,TRBV14,TRBJ1-3,-,-
CASSPSRLGEQFF,TGTGCCAGCAGCCCGTCCAGGTTAGGTGAGCAGTTCTTC,TRBV11-2,TRBJ2-1,-,-
CASSLVSQTEAFF,TGTGCCAGCAGCTTAGTTTCGCAGACTGAAGCTTTCTTT,TRBV11-1,TRBJ1-1,-,-
CASSQGVQGNEKLFF,TGTGCCAGCAGCCAAGGGGTACAGGGTAATGAAAAACTGTTTTTT,TRBV3-1/TRBV3-2,TRBJ1-4,-,-